The present TCR beta chain was sequenced within a study of T cell repertoires in cytomegalovirus infection. Study-wide findings and caveats: Dominant in the ex vivo response were TCR beta clonotypes restricted by HLA-C and specific for CMV. Totalled public TCR beta family frequency picked out people who carried CMV plus the relevant HLA.

The V gene's germline CDR1 is MRHNA and CDR2 SNTAGT. The CDR3 totals 15 residues. TCRdb used MiXCR to reprocess the reads, holding one entry per CDR3 protein. The table includes fewer than 550,000 distinct CDR3 sequences, 16% detected once. On this clonotype itself: The antigen is not known. A junction boundary mismatches the germline segment, possibly from a read error.

The receptor was isolated from a human donor in good health (CMV status not recorded). Some clones in this sample may be carry-over from other donors' samples. The source material was CD8+ T cells from PBMCs. The rearrangement joins TRBV6-4 to TRBJ1-3, with 7 bases that match TRBD1. For the CDR3, the DNA is TGTGCCAGCAGTGGCAGGACAGGCCCTGGAAACACTATATATTTT. Translating gives CASSGRTGPGNTIYF.